The rows below give T cell receptor beta chains drawn from one sample of a study of lymphopenia after photon versus proton radiotherapy. Generated by immunoSEQ multiplex PCR, the TCRdb table keeps only in-frame clones and is missing some. Here the sample spans some 70,000 clones, about 87% being singletons. This specimen consisted of peripheral blood, obtained from a patient treated with proton-based radiotherapy. The source of these receptors is a man at least 80 years old with esophageal cancer. CDR3s include the opening cysteine and the closing phenylalanine or tryptophan. D genes are given only for firm matches. Clone size is shown for a subset of rows, as once, few, many or a class of expanded clone.

cdr3_aa cdr3_nt j_call v_call clone_size d_call
CASSWTLGQNNSPLHF TGTGCCAGCAGCTGGACCTTGGGACAGAATAATTCACCCCTCCACTTT TRBJ1-6 TRBV7-2 once TRBD1
CASSFHGGHTGELFF TGCGCCAGCAGCTTTCACGGGGGACACACCGGGGAGCTGTTTTTT TRBJ2-2 TRBV5-1 . .
CASSEPSGNPYEQYF TGTGCCAGCAGTGAACCAAGCGGGAATCCCTACGAGCAGTACTTC TRBJ2-7 TRBV2 . TRBD2
CASSVQGYEQYF TGTGCCAGCAGCGTACAGGGCTACGAGCAGTACTTC TRBJ2-7 TRBV6-4 . .
CASSQSGLRGTEAFF TGCGCCAGCAGCCAGTCCGGGCTCCGAGGGACTGAAGCTTTCTTT TRBJ1-1 TRBV4-1 . .
CASKGPSVETQYF TGTGCCAGCAAAGGGCCCTCGGTCGAGACCCAGTACTTC TRBJ2-5 TRBV7-2 . .
CASSLGDEQYF TGTGCCAGCAGTTTAGGAGACGAGCAGTACTTC TRBJ2-7 TRBV27 . .
CASSKNGRGLFYGYTF TGTGCCAGCAGCAAAAATGGTAGGGGGCTATTCTATGGCTACACCTTC TRBJ1-2 TRBV21-1 . .
CASSLGPVAYEQYF TGTGCCAGCAGTCTCGGACCAGTCGCCTACGAGCAGTACTTC TRBJ2-7 TRBV13 . .
CASSLAGTMNTEAFF TGTGCCAGCAGCTTGGCCGGGACCATGAACACTGAAGCTTTCTTT TRBJ1-1 TRBV7-3 once .
CASSFRNTIYF TGTGCCAGCAGCTTTAGGAACACCATATATTTT TRBJ1-3 TRBV5-4 . .
CASSLAPGGSTEAFF TGCGCCAGCAGCTTGGCCCCGGGCGGCAGCACTGAAGCTTTCTTT TRBJ1-1 TRBV5-1 . .
CASSWGGRGPQETQYF TGTGCCAGCAGCTGGGGGGGTAGAGGACCACAAGAGACCCAGTACTTC TRBJ2-5 TRBV4-2 . TRBD2
CASSKRQGVYNEQFF TGTGCCAGCAGTAAGCGACAGGGGGTCTACAATGAGCAGTTCTTC TRBJ2-1 TRBV6-5 . TRBD1
CASSLGGPYEQYF TGTGCCAGCAGCTTGGGGGGGCCCTACGAGCAGTACTTC TRBJ2-7 TRBV5-4 . .
CAWNRVYGELFF TGTGCCTGGAACAGGGTTTACGGGGAGCTGTTTTTT TRBJ2-2 TRBV30 . .
CASSVSGGAYEQYF TGTGCCAGCAGCGTAAGCGGGGGGGCCTACGAGCAGTACTTC TRBJ2-7 TRBV7-9 . TRBD2
CASSVGVNRNTIYF TGTGCCAGCAGCGTGGGCGTTAATAGAAACACCATATATTTT TRBJ1-3 TRBV9 once .
CASSQMLTSGNTIYF TGTGCCAGCAGTCAAATGTTAACCTCTGGAAACACCATATATTTT TRBJ1-3 TRBV7-2 few .
CSPLGVAVVETQYF TGCAGCCCCCTGGGCGTTGCCGTTGTGGAGACCCAGTACTTC TRBJ2-5 TRBV29-1 . .
CASRDRGNYEQYF TGTGCCAGCAGGGACAGGGGGAACTACGAGCAGTACTTC TRBJ2-7 TRBV2 once TRBD1
CASSPAYEQYF TGTGCCAGCAGCCCCGCCTACGAGCAGTACTTC TRBJ2-7 TRBV7-8 . .
CASTTTRTVNTEAFF TGTGCCAGTACCACTACCAGGACGGTGAACACTGAAGCTTTCTTT TRBJ1-1 TRBV19 . .
CASSRNRGANYGYTF TGTGCCAGTAGCCGGAACAGGGGAGCTAACTATGGCTACACCTTC TRBJ1-2 TRBV19 . TRBD1
CASSLGTSGQETQYF TGTGCCAGCAGTCTCGGGACTAGCGGCCAAGAGACCCAGTACTTC TRBJ2-5 TRBV5-6 . TRBD2
CASSEWGQVTYEQYF TGTGCCAGCAGTGAATGGGGACAGGTAACTTACGAGCAGTACTTC TRBJ2-7 TRBV6-1 . TRBD1
CASSKRLGNQPQHF TGTGCCAGCAGTAAGAGGCTTGGCAATCAGCCCCAGCATTTT TRBJ1-5 TRBV6-6 . .
CASSPRGRAYEQYF TGTGCCAGCAGCCCCCGGGGCAGGGCTTACGAGCAGTACTTC TRBJ2-7 TRBV7-9 . .
CASSLAEGGGYEQYF TGTGCCAGCAGCTTAGCGGAAGGGGGTGGGTACGAGCAGTACTTC TRBJ2-7 TRBV7-2 . .
CASSVAPTGTGLGSPLHF TGTGCCAGCAGCGTAGCCCCAACCGGGACAGGGTTAGGTTCACCCCTCCACTTT TRBJ1-6 TRBV9 . TRBD1
CASSVEGWDEKLFF TGTGCCAGCAGCGTAGAAGGGTGGGATGAAAAACTGTTTTTT TRBJ1-4 TRBV9 once .
CASSVGETGQENIQYF TGTGCCAGCAGCGTAGGGGAAACGGGACAGGAGAACATTCAGTACTTC TRBJ2-4 TRBV9 . TRBD1
CASSGTGGVNYGYTF TGTGCCAGCAGCGGGACAGGGGGCGTTAACTATGGCTACACCTTC TRBJ1-2 TRBV7-9 . TRBD1
CASSPTGAGRDTEAFF TGCGCCAGCAGCCCCACCGGGGCAGGGAGGGATACTGAAGCTTTCTTT TRBJ1-1 TRBV4-1 . .
CATAGDRAKSSYNEQFF TGTGCCACCGCGGGGGACAGGGCGAAGAGCTCCTACAATGAGCAGTTCTTC TRBJ2-1 TRBV19 . TRBD1
CASSLQGTSETAIYF TGCGCCAGCAGCTTACAGGGGACCTCGGAAACAGCCATATATTTT TRBJ1-3 TRBV5-1 once TRBD1
CASIPGQGIYGYTF TGTGCCAGCATCCCGGGACAGGGCATCTATGGCTACACCTTC TRBJ1-2 TRBV6-1 . TRBD1
CASSLAERIETQYF TGCGCCAGCAGCTTGGCCGAGCGCATAGAGACCCAGTACTTC TRBJ2-5 TRBV5-1 few .
CASSLEGLAGINEQFF TGCGCCAGCAGCTTGGAGGGACTAGCGGGGATTAATGAGCAGTTCTTC TRBJ2-1 TRBV5-1 . TRBD2
CASSQATGYGYTF TGCGCCAGCAGCCAGGCGACTGGTTATGGCTACACCTTC TRBJ1-2 TRBV4-3 . .
CASSPPGLGSYEQYF TGTGCCAGCAGCCCCCCCGGACTAGGTTCCTACGAGCAGTACTTC TRBJ2-7 TRBV14 once TRBD2